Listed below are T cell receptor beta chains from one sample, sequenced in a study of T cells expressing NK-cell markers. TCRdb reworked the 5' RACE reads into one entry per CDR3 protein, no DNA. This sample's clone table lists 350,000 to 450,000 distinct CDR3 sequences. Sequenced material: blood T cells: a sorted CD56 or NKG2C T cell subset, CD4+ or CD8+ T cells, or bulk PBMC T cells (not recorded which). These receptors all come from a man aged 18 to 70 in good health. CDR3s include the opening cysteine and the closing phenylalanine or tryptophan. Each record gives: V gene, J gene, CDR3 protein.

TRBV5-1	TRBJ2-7	CASSPRPGISYEQYF
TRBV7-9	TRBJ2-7	CASSPGQGLDEQYF
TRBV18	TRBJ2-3	CASSPRWDRVNTQYF
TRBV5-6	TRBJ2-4	CASSEDWGGAIAKNIQYF
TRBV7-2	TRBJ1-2	CATRGRGANLEGYTF
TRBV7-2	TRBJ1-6	CASSRDRDSSYNSPLHF
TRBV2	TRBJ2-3	CASSAWSGGPTDTQYF
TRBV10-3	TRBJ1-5	CAISLSGLQQPQHF
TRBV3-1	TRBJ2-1	CASSQGSGARNEQFF
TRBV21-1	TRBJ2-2	CASRNDRGLTGELFF
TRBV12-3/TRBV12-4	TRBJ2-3	CASRLLGVGTDTQYF
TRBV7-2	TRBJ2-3	CASSLKPGGSSTDTQYF
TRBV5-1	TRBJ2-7	CASSITGVSSYEQYF
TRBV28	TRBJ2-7	CASSSARGPVEQYF
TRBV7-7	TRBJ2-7	CASSSVKGGEQYF
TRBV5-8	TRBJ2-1	CASSQWTAAGGFF
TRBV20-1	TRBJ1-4	CSARDVGHANEKLFF
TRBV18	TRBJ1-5	CASSPSGGFNQPQHF
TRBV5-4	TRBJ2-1	CASSLRAVSEQFF
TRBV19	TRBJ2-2	CASRAGGTHNTGELFF
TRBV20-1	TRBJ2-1	CSASVAGNEQFF
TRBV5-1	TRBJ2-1	CASSFRGSNEQFF
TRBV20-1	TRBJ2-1	CSARSPGTGKVNEQFF
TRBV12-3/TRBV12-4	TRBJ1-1	CASRAGTGGWAFF
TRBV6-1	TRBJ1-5	CASSPTHPGWGNQPQHF
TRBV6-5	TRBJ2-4	CASNFDRGLAKNIQYF
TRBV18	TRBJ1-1	CASSRREGDTEAFF
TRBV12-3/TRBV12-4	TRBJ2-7	CASSFSQGIYEQYF
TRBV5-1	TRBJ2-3	CASSWASYAADTQYF
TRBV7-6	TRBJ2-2	CASSLDRSGELFF
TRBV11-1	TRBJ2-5	CASSSQKYGTQYF
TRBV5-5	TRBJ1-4	CASSLVLLQAGNNEKLFF
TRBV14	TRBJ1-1	CASSRILDTEAFF
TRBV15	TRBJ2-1	CATSSQRSSYNEQFF
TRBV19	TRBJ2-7	CASSSRRDRDTYEQYF
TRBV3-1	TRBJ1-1	CASSQDQQGGTEAFF
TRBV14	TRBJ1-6	CASSQYGGNSPLHF
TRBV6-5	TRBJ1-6	CASRASEGALSPLHF
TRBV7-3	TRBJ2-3	CASSLVGLGGLYF
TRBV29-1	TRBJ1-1	CSVARVFEAFF
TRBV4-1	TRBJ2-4	CASSQWGLPGAKNIQYF
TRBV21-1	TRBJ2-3	CASSNRGGLHHTDTQYF
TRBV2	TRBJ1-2	CASELAGGIYGYTF
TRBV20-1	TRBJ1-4	CSASLSGGFLFF
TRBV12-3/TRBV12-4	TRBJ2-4	CAISGGTAKNIQYF
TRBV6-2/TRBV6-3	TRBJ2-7	CASRKPGSEQYF
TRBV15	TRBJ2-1	CATSRDPGVRWNEQFF
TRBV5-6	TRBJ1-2	CASSRGQFYGYTF
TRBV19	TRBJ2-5	CASSRGGIEETQYF
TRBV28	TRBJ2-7	CASSLVVPMGYEQYF
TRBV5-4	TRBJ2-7	CASSRTGRPWEQYF
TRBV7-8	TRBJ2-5	CASSNMPRETQYF
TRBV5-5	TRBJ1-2	CASSPGNGYTF
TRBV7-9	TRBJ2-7	CASSFPGKDHEQYF
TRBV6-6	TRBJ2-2	CASTSQTGELFF
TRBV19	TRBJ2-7	CATIIVQNHYEQYF
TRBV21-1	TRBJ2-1	CASSLRSLGASTYNEQFF
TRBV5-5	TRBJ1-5	CASSLSEDQPQHF